These T cell receptor beta chains were read from a single sample in a study of T-cell memory formation after mild COVID-19. TCRdb fed the 5' RACE reads into MiXCR, producing one record per CDR3 protein. The sample contains 550,000 to 700,000 distinct CDR3 sequences, approximately 19% of which appear only once. Sequencing input: PBMCs or a T cell subset sorted from them (not recorded which). The origin of the receptors is an adult woman who had mild COVID-19 (a few samples of this study predate the infection). Cell type and time point are not known. Both conserved end residues are part of each CDR3. A D gene is named only where the DNA matches it firmly. Clone size appears in some rows only: once, few, many, or a class for an expanded clone.

V	D	J	size	CDR3	DNA
TRBV6-6	TRBD2	TRBJ2-7	.	CASSSRGRGSSYEQYF	TGTGCCAGCAGCTCCCGGGGCCGCGGGAGCTCCTACGAGCAGTACTTC
TRBV7-9	TRBD2	TRBJ2-1	.	CASSLFSGRVRDEQFF	TGTGCCAGCAGCTTATTTAGCGGGAGGGTTAGGGATGAGCAGTTCTTC
TRBV5-1	TRBD1	TRBJ1-4	.	CASSLTPGQPNEKLFF	TGCGCCAGCAGCTTGACCCCGGGACAGCCAAATGAAAAACTGTTTTTT
TRBV20-1	TRBD2	TRBJ2-1	many	CSASLLAGEAAAHEQFF	TGCAGTGCTAGTCTCCTAGCGGGAGAAGCAGCGGCACATGAGCAGTTCTTC
TRBV28	.	TRBJ2-7	.	CASSLWGVRDSSYEQYF	TGTGCCAGCAGTCTGTGGGGGGTAAGGGACAGCTCCTACGAGCAGTACTTC
TRBV5-1	.	TRBJ2-1	.	CASSPNGDNEQFF	TGCGCCAGCAGCCCGAACGGGGACAATGAGCAGTTCTTC
TRBV6-2/TRBV6-3	.	TRBJ2-7	many	CASSWDERSSYEQYF	TGTGCCAGCAGTTGGGACGAAAGGAGCTCCTACGAGCAGTACTTC
TRBV6-5	.	TRBJ2-5	.	CASSSLGRETQYF	TGTGCCAGCAGCAGCTTGGGGCGGGAGACCCAGTACTTC
TRBV7-9	.	TRBJ2-1	.	CASSSRDTYNEQFF	TGTGCCAGCAGCAGCCGGGACACCTACAATGAGCAGTTCTTC
TRBV7-2	.	TRBJ2-7	few	CASSNQVEYEQYF	TGTGCCAGCAGCAACCAAGTGGAATACGAGCAGTACTTC
TRBV6-1	TRBD1	TRBJ1-1	.	CASNLPLRDRAFTEAFF	TGTGCCAGCAATCTCCCTCTCCGGGACAGGGCTTTCACTGAAGCTTTCTTT
TRBV12-3/TRBV12-4	.	TRBJ1-4	many	CASSSTEKLFF	TGTGCCAGCAGTTCAACCGAAAAACTGTTTTTT
TRBV7-9	TRBD2	TRBJ2-3	once	CASRSSGRLYADTQYF	TGTGCCAGCAGGTCTAGCGGGAGATTGTATGCCGATACGCAGTATTTT
TRBV20-1	TRBD1	TRBJ1-5	many	CSAGRGGQPQHF	TGCAGTGCTGGCAGGGGGGGTCAGCCCCAGCATTTT
TRBV5-1	.	TRBJ1-6	.	CASSPARDSPLHF	TGCGCCAGCAGCCCTGCAAGGGATTCACCCCTCCACTTT
TRBV7-9	.	TRBJ2-1	few	CASSFKPDSSYNEQFF	TGTGCCAGCAGCTTTAAGCCTGACAGCTCCTACAATGAGCAGTTCTTC
TRBV12-3/TRBV12-4	.	TRBJ2-7	few	CASSVTSLEQYF	TGTGCCAGCAGTGTGACAAGTCTCGAGCAGTACTTC
TRBV25-1	TRBD2	TRBJ2-3	many	CASRPRPGGPTDTQYF	TGTGCCAGCAGACCACGACCGGGAGGGCCCACAGATACGCAGTATTTT
TRBV6-5	TRBD2	TRBJ2-7	.	CASSYRLAGIYEQYF	TGTGCCAGCAGTTACCGACTAGCGGGTATCTACGAGCAGTACTTC
TRBV5-6	.	TRBJ1-5	.	CASSLMGGQPQHF	TGTGCCAGCAGCTTGATGGGAGGGCAGCCCCAGCATTTT
TRBV5-6	TRBD1	TRBJ1-2	.	CASSKRTGIVGYTF	TGTGCCAGCAGCAAAAGGACAGGGATCGTGGGCTACACCTTC
TRBV2	TRBD2	TRBJ2-3	.	CASSAPGLAGIITDTQYF	TGTGCCAGCAGTGCACCGGGACTAGCGGGAATTATTACAGATACGCAGTATTTT
TRBV5-6	.	TRBJ2-7	few	CASSLDRVSSYEQYF	TGTGCCAGCAGCTTGGACAGGGTGAGCTCCTACGAGCAGTACTTC
TRBV18	.	TRBJ2-6	.	CASSPGLSSGANVLTF	TGTGCCAGCTCACCCGGACTGTCCTCTGGGGCCAACGTCCTGACTTTC
TRBV7-2	.	TRBJ2-5	.	CASSYSRDLGETQYF	TGTGCCAGCAGCTACAGCAGGGACCTGGGAGAGACCCAGTACTTC
TRBV4-1	.	TRBJ2-2	.	CASSQELAFGELFF	TGCGCCAGCAGCCAAGAGTTGGCGTTCGGGGAGCTGTTTTTT
TRBV7-3	.	TRBJ2-5	.	CASSLHGTPKETQYF	TGTGCCAGCAGCTTACATGGGACTCCTAAAGAGACCCAGTACTTC
TRBV7-2	.	TRBJ2-1	few	CASSPAGYNEQFF	TGTGCCAGCAGCCCAGCGGGTTACAATGAGCAGTTCTTC
TRBV12-3/TRBV12-4	.	TRBJ1-1	.	CASTKSTFRTEAFF	TGTGCCAGCACTAAATCCACGTTTCGGACGGAAGCTTTCTTT
TRBV4-1	.	TRBJ1-2	.	CASSQDVRGTYGYTF	TGCGCCAGCAGCCAAGATGTCAGGGGAACTTATGGCTACACCTTC
TRBV7-3	.	TRBJ2-3	few	CASSLSGTATDTQYF	TGTGCCAGCAGCTTAAGCGGAACTGCTACAGATACGCAGTATTTT
TRBV24-1	TRBD1	TRBJ2-1	few	CATSGTGKGNEQFF	TGTGCCACCAGCGGGACAGGGAAGGGCAATGAGCAGTTCTTC
TRBV21-1	.	TRBJ2-3	few	CASSDHGGFRANTDTQYF	TGTGCCAGCAGCGACCATGGTGGGTTCAGGGCAAACACAGATACGCAGTATTTT
TRBV4-1	.	TRBJ1-6	.	CASSQDSAGRSPLHF	TGCGCCAGCAGCCAAGATTCGGCGGGGCGGTCACCCCTCCACTTT
TRBV4-3	TRBD2	TRBJ2-7	.	CASSLGLADEQYF	TGCGCCAGCAGCCTCGGACTAGCGGACGAGCAGTACTTC
TRBV12-3/TRBV12-4	TRBD1	TRBJ1-4	few	CASSPRGGGPEKLFF	TGTGCCAGCAGCCCGAGAGGGGGCGGCCCCGAAAAACTGTTTTTT
TRBV29-1	.	TRBJ1-2	.	CSVDSAGNGYTF	TGCAGCGTTGATTCAGCCGGGAATGGCTACACCTTC
TRBV6-2/TRBV6-3	.	TRBJ1-6	few	CASSFIRDGNSPLHF	TGTGCCAGCAGTTTCATCCGGGACGGTAATTCACCCCTCCACTTT
TRBV11-2	TRBD2	TRBJ2-1	many	CASSPGLAGSSYNEQFF	TGTGCCAGCAGCCCGGGACTAGCGGGAAGCTCCTACAATGAGCAGTTCTTC